This entry features one T cell receptor (beta chain) sequence. What it binds is not known. CDR3 length: 12 amino acids. The V end was cut by 0 bases, the J end by 6 bases, with 6 bases between. Looked up from germline, CDR1 is SGHTS and CDR2 is YDEGEE. These data originate in a study of T cell responses to AZD1222 COVID-19 vaccine. Only in-frame clones appear in the TCRdb table, and some are missing; sequencing was by immunoSEQ multiplex PCR. Among fewer than 100,000 clones listed, around nine tenths were seen once. Regarding the study as a whole: White British ancestry dominated among donors, who included more females, and clonal diversity was possibly underestimated. The study reported that nearly half of spike-specific TCRs target unmutated variant regions.

The sample was peripheral blood, taken 28 days after the second AZD1222 dose. The sequence was collected from an adult who received the AZD1222 COVID-19 vaccine. The rearrangement joins TRBV5-8 to TRBJ1-1; D remains unclear. The CDR3, as DNA: TGTGCCAGCAGCTTGGGTGGACCTGAAGCTTTCTTT. Residues: CASSLGGPEAFF.